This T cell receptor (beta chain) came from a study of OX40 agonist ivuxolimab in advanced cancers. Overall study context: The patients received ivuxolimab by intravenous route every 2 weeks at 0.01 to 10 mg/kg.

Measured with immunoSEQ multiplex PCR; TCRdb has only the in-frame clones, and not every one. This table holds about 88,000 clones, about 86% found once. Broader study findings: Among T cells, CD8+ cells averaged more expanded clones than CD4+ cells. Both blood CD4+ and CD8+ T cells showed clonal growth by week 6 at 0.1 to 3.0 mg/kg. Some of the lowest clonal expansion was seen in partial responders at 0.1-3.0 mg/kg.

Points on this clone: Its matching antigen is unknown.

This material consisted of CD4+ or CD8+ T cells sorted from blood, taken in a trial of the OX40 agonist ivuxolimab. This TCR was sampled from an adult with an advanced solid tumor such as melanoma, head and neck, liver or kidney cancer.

CDR3 amino acids: CASSLLSLRGMWFF. The CDR3 DNA reads as TGTGCCAGCAGCTTATTATCCCTTCGGGGAATGTGGTTCTTC. The chain has TRBV7-6 and TRBJ2-1; TRBD2 is a possible D gene (5 bases). The germline V gene has CDR1 SGHVS and CDR2 FNYEAQ. Between the trimmed V and J ends, which lost 2 bases and 15 bases, there was a span of 20 bases. The CDR3 loop spans 14 amino acids.